Included here is one T cell receptor (beta chain) sequence, with context. This clone's antigen is unknown. Qualities for individual bases were not recorded, and no much larger clone is one base off. The library was produced with the immunoSEQ multiplex PCR assay. The authors' analysis ran thus. To diagnose cytomegalovirus status from the catalog of TCR beta chain sequences, a statistical classification framework was built. TCRdb obtained this table from immuneACCESS and retained in-frame rearrangements with V and J assigned. These tables miss some clones; where compared with another copy, unresolved V genes account for less than half of the shortfall, and the remainder is unexplained. V and J calls and clone size follow that table, whereas D and trimming were derived from the DNA. The sample contains 200,000 or so clones, roughly 84% of them found a single time. Around 7% of the sample rests with the top ten.

The sample originates from a study of cytomegalovirus exposure and HLA in healthy donors (dated by TCRdb to about 2017). Describing the broader study: According to a later analysis, the roughly 120 validation repertoires were produced on the same platform as the 680 or so repertoires of the first cohort. The study was designed to test whether signatures of past pathogen exposure could be identified by cataloging public T cell receptors. Besides the first cohort of 500 to 700 subjects, a separate validation cohort made up of 120 different subjects was used. To predict cytomegalovirus infection status, the study brought together high-throughput TCR immunosequencing, statistical association of individual TCRs with disease status, and machine learning. The paper's findings and limits, for the study overall: The study gave a list of 150 to 200 TCR beta chains associated with cytomegalovirus. Most TCR sequences were seen in very few donors, while some public TCRs were found in many individuals. In vitro tests confirmed that a few of the cytomegalovirus-associated TCR beta chains recognize cytomegalovirus antigens. The classifier was reported to diagnose cytomegalovirus status with high specificity and sensitivity in both the original cohort and the validation cohort. A later analysis found that TCRs clustered in the first cohort also tended to co-occur in the 130 or so validation repertoires, with 94% of cluster scores above 0. According to the authors, the approach could potentially be generalized to other disease states and immunological phenotypes. The validation cohort had no HLA typing available for a later analysis, so co-occurrence within that cohort was assessed over all 120 or so repertoires.

For CDR1 and CDR2, the germline V gene lists MDHEN and SYDVKM. V has 2 bases trimmed and J has 0 bases trimmed; junction bases matching no gene number 4. The CDR3 holds 16 amino acids from the cysteine to the phenylalanine. The read is trimmed to its CDR3 DNA, 48 bases read in frame from base 1. Separate from the approximately 670-subject first cohort, the validation cohort of around 130 subjects was the group to which the donors belonged. Recombination connected TRBV28 to TRBJ1-5; 7 central nucleotides agree with TRBD1. The TCR originated in a man aged 18 to 29 in good health and CMV-seropositive. The sequenced material came from PBMCs. The CDR3 region reads CASSLTGVLSNQPQHF. The sequenced DNA: TGTGCCAGCAGTTTAACAGGGGTCCTTAGCAATCAGCCCCAGCATTTT.